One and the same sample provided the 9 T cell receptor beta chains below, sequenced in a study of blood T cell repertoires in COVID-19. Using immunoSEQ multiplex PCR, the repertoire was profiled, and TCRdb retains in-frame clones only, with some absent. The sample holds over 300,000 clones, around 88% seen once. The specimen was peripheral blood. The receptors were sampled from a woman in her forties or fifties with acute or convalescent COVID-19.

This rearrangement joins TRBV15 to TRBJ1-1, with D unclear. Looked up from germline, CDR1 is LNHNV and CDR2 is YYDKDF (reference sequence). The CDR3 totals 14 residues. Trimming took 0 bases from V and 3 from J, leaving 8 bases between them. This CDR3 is CATSRDREDTEAFF. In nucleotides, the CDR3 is TGTGCCACCAGCAGAGATAGGGAGGACACTGAAGCTTTCTTT. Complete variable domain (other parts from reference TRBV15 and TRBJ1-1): DAMVIQNPRYQVTQFGKPVTLSCSQTLNHNVMYWYQQKSSQAPKLLFHYYDKDFNNEADTPDNFQSRRPNTSFCFLDIRSPGLGDTAMYLCATSRDREDTEAFFGQGTRLTVV.

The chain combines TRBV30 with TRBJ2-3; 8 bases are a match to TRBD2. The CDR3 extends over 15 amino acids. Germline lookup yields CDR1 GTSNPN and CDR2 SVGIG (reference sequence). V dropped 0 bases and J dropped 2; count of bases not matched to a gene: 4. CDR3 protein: CAWSVERGHTDTQYF. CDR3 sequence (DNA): TGTGCCTGGAGTGTTGAGCGGGGGCACACAGATACGCAGTATTTT.

CDR3 protein: CASSLRAGNEKLFF. CDR3 sequence (DNA): TGTGCCAGCAGTTTACGGGCGGGTAATGAAAAACTGTTTTTT. The chain carries TRBV27 and TRBJ1-4, with D uncertain. CDR3 size: 14 residues. The ends were cut back, 2 bases at V and 4 bases at J, with 8 bases in the middle. From germline, CDR1 is MNHEY and CDR2 SMNVEV (reference sequence).

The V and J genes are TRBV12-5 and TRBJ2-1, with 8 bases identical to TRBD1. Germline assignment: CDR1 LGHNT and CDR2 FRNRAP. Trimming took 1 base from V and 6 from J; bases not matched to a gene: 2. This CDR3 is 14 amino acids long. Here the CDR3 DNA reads TGTGCTAGTGGTTTGGGACAGGGGTCCAATGAGCAGTTCTTC. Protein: CASGLGQGSNEQFF.

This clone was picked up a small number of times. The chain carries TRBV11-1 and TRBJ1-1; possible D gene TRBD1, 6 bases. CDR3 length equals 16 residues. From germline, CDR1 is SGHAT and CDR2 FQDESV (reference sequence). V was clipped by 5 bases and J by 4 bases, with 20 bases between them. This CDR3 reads CASSPRVGAGITEAFF. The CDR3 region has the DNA TGTGCCAGCAGCCCCCGAGTGGGGGCTGGTATCACTGAAGCTTTCTTT.

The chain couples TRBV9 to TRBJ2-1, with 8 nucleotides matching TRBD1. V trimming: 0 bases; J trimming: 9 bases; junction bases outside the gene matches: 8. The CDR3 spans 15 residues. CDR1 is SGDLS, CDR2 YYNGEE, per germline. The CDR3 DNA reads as TGTGCCAGCAGCGTAGGTCAGGGGGCGGATGGTGAGCAGTTCTTC. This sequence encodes CASSVGQGADGEQFF.

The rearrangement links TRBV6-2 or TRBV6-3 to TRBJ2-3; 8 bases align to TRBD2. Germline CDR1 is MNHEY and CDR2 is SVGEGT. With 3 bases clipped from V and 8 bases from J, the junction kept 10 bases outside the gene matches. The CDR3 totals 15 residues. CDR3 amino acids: CASSYSSGSLGTQYF. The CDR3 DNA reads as TGTGCCAGCAGTTATTCAAGCGGGAGCCTGGGTACGCAGTATTTT.

CDR3 DNA sequence: TGTGCCAGCAGTGACTGGGGGCTGGAGACCCAGTACTTC. Encoded protein: CASSDWGLETQYF. The chain combines TRBV2 with TRBJ2-5, with D possibly matching TRBD1 (6 bases). Trimming left V 3 bases short and J 5 bases short, with 10 bases between. The CDR3 covers 13 residues. Germline CDR1 reads SNHLY; CDR2 reads FYNNEI.

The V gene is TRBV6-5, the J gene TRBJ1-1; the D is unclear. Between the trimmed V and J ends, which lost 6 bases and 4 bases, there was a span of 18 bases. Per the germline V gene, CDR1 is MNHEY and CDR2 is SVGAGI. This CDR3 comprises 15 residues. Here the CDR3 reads CASSSPAGLATEAFF. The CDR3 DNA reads TGTGCCAGCAGCTCCCCCGCAGGCTTGGCCACTGAAGCTTTCTTT.